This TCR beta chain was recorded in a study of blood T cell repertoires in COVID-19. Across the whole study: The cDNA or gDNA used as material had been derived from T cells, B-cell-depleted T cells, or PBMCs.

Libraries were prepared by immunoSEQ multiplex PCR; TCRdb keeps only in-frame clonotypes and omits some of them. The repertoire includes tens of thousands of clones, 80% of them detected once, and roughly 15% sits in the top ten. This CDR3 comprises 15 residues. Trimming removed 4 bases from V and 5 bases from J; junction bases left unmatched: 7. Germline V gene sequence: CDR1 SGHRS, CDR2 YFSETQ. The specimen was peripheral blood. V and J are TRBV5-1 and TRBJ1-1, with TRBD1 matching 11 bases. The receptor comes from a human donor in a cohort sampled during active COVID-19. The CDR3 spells CASSPGQGANTEAFF. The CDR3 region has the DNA TGCGCCAGCAGCCCAGGACAGGGGGCTAATACTGAAGCTTTCTTT.